This T cell receptor (beta chain) was sequenced during a study of blood T cells in healthy people across ages. Findings and limits, study-wide: Across samples, TCR beta diversity tracked strongly with naive T cell percentage. Because sorting was not performed, PBMCs prevented conclusive naive versus antigen-experienced comparison.

No fewer than 7 million PBMCs went into each sample. Together with a sample-barcoded 5' primer, a J-beta primer mix was included in a second PCR lasting about 6 to 11 cycles. MiXCR, run by TCRdb on the 5' RACE reads, gives a single entry per CDR3 protein. This table holds about 1 million distinct CDR3 sequences, more than 35% found once. This clonotype was found a few times. Its antigen is unknown. CDR1 is MNHEY and CDR2 is SVGAGI in the germline V gene. This CDR3 is 15 amino acids long. V lost 2 bases to trimming and J lost 4 bases, with 14 bases between them. This rearrangement joins TRBV6-5 to TRBJ1-2; no reliable D call. The sample was blood. The clonotype originates from a woman aged 60-75 years in good health. Here the CDR3 reads CASSYPLGSGYGYTF. The CDR3 nucleotides are TGTGCCAGCAGTTACCCTTTGGGGTCAGGCTATGGCTACACCTTC.